These 7 T cell receptor beta chains came from one sample sequenced in a study of CD8 T cells in Susac syndrome. About 0.5 to 1 ug RNA was reverse transcribed with random hexamers. TCRdb recomputed calls from the immunoSEQ multiplex PCR reads with MiXCR, one row per CDR3 protein. Among around 130,000 distinct CDR3 sequences listed, about 95% were seen once. Sequencing input: CD4+ T cells from PBMCs. All receptors derive from a human donor with multiple sclerosis.

CDR3 sequence: CASSSGARNYGYTF. In DNA, the CDR3 is TGTGCCAGCAGCTCCGGGGCCAGAAACTATGGCTACACCTTC. J is TRBJ1-2 and V is TRBV7-9; perhaps TRBD1 as D (5 bases). The germline gives CDR1 SEHNR, CDR2 FQNEAQ (reference sequence). Trimming cost V 4 bases and J 2 bases, with 11 bases left between them. The CDR3 is 14 residues long.

The chain combines TRBV3-1 with TRBJ1-6; tentative D call: TRBD1 (5 bases). The CDR3 has 14 amino acids. Germline assignment: CDR1 LGHDT and CDR2 YNNKEL (reference sequence). V dropped 1 base and J dropped 8 bases, with 9 bases sitting between them. The CDR3 coding sequence is TGTGCCAGCAGCCAAGTAACAGGTTATTCACCCCTCCACTTT. Protein sequence: CASSQVTGYSPLHF.

The gene calls are TRBV5-1 and TRBJ1-2; TRBD1 is a possible D gene (5 bases). V dropped 0 bases and J dropped 6 bases, with 15 bases sitting between them. The CDR3 runs 15 residues. CDR1 SGHRS and CDR2 YFSETQ come from the germline V gene. CDR3 sequence: CASSLVGGEGHGYTF. The CDR3 DNA follows: TGCGCCAGCAGCTTGGTTGGAGGGGAAGGCCATGGCTACACCTTC.

The genes are TRBV29-1 and TRBJ2-2, with TRBD1 matching over 8 bases. Germline CDR1 is SQVTM and CDR2 is ANQGSEA. The CDR3 has 15 residues. V lost 5 bases and J lost 1; bases outside the gene matches: 6. The CDR3: CSVRFGQGNTGELFF. CDR3 coding DNA: TGCAGCGTTCGGTTCGGACAGGGGAACACCGGGGAGCTGTTTTTT.

This rearrangement joins TRBV12-3 or TRBV12-4 to TRBJ1-1, with D hard to call. The CDR3 contains 12 residues. Trimming shortened V by 1 base and J by 8 bases, and 8 bases separated the two germline ends. The CDR3 sequence is CASSLGVGEAFF. The CDR3 DNA reads TGTGCCAGCAGTTTAGGGGTGGGGGAAGCTTTCTTT.

The chain employs TRBV5-1 and TRBJ2-5; 8 bases match TRBD2. The V segment lost 1 base and the J segment 4 bases; nucleotides outside the gene matches: 6. Germline V CDR1 and CDR2: SGHRS, YFSETQ. CDR3 length: 15 residues. CDR3 nucleotides: TGCGCCAGCAGCTTGACTAGCGGCCCCGGAGAGACCCAGTACTTC. This translates into CASSLTSGPGETQYF.

The chain joins TRBV30 to TRBJ1-3; perhaps TRBD1 as D (5 bases). V lost 5 bases, J lost 3 bases, and 5 bases lay in between. Germline CDR1 GTSNPN, CDR2 SVGIG (reference sequence). This CDR3 spans 11 amino acids. The CDR3 loop is CAWDSGNTIYF. The CDR3 bases are TGTGCCTGGGACAGTGGAAACACCATATATTTT. Based on the CDR3 plus reference TRBV30 and TRBJ1-3, the full variable domain is SQTIHQWPATLVQPVGSPLSLECTVEGTSNPNLYWYRQAAGRGLQLLFYSVGIGQISSEVPQNLSASRPQDRQFILSSKKLLLSDSGFYLCAWDSGNTIYFGEGSWLTVV.